These 20 T cell receptor beta chains were all obtained from the same sample, sequenced in a study of cytomegalovirus exposure and HLA in healthy donors. This table comes from immunoSEQ multiplex PCR, and its TCRdb copy is limited to in-frame clones, with some not included. The sample contains over 100,000 clones, roughly nine tenths of which appear only once. Specimen: PBMCs. The receptors stem from a woman aged 18-29 years in good health and CMV-seronegative.

This chain connects TRBV11-1 to TRBJ2-2; D perhaps matches TRBD1 (6 bases). CDR1 and CDR2 (germline): SGHAT, FQDESV (reference sequence). V was clipped by 5 bases and J by 6 bases, with 13 bases between them. The length of the CDR3 is 14 residues. CDR3: CASSRRQVPGELFF. The DNA for the CDR3 is TGTGCCAGCAGCCGGAGACAGGTCCCCGGGGAGCTGTTTTTT.

The genes are TRBV6-6 and TRBJ1-1; possibly TRBD1 for D (6 bases). CDR3 size: 13 residues. The V gene lost 6 bases and the J gene lost 5 bases, with 13 bases spanning the gap. Germline-derived CDR1 and CDR2 are MNHNY and SVGAGI (reference sequence). CDR3 in amino acids: CASRDSRLTEAFF. The CDR3 DNA is TGTGCCAGCAGGGACAGCCGTTTGACTGAAGCTTTCTTT.

In this sample, this clone turned up once. This chain's CDR3 is CASSHLTGSEQYF. DNA for the CDR3: TGTGCCAGCAGCCACCTTACAGGGAGCGAGCAGTACTTC. The chain employs TRBV6-5 and TRBJ2-7, with D perhaps matching TRBD1 (6 bases). This CDR3 is built from 13 residues. Trimming took off 6 bases at V and 6 bases at J, with 15 bases between the two ends. Germline assignment: CDR1 MNHEY and CDR2 SVGAGI.

The chain has TRBV11-3 and TRBJ1-5; maybe TRBD1 (5 bases). V lost 2 bases and J 3 bases, leaving 20 bases between the germline ends. Germline V gene sequence: CDR1 SGHNT, CDR2 YENEEA. CDR3 length: 18 residues. DNA of the CDR3: TGTGCCAGCAGCTTATGGCGGGACGGCCTTTGGAACAATCAGCCCCAGCATTTT. This codes for CASSLWRDGLWNNQPQHF.

The chain recombines TRBV5-1 with TRBJ1-4, with 12 bases lining up with TRBD1. CDR3 length equals 15 residues. V shed 4 bases, J shed 8 bases, and the junction held 6 bases outside the gene matches. Germline values: CDR1 SGHRS, CDR2 YFSETQ. CDR3 in amino acids: CASSRDRGRGEKLFF. CDR3 DNA: TGCGCCAGCAGCCGGGACAGGGGGCGTGGAGAAAAACTGTTTTTT.

The table lists this clone with a count of one. J is TRBJ1-1 and V is TRBV6-5, with a possible D match to TRBD1 (5 bases). V lost 4 bases to trimming and J lost 6 bases, with 9 bases between them. This CDR3 comprises 12 residues. Germline V lookup: CDR1 MNHEY, CDR2 SVGAGI. The CDR3 loop is CASSSRAAEAFF. The CDR3 nucleotides are TGTGCCAGCAGTTCCAGGGCAGCTGAAGCTTTCTTT.

This chain uses TRBV6-5 with TRBJ1-3; 8 positions agree with TRBD1. Germline values: CDR1 MNHEY, CDR2 SVGAGI. The CDR3 has 15 amino acids. V dropped 6 bases and J dropped 3; count of bases not matched to a gene: 7. CDR3 in DNA: TGTGCCAGCAGGACAGGGGAGATGGGTGGAAACACCATATATTTT. Translation: CASRTGEMGGNTIYF.

J is TRBJ1-1 and V is TRBV6-6; D is perhaps TRBD1 (5 bases). Trimming stripped 7 bases from V and 4 bases from J, with 16 bases between. Germline V gene data show CDR1 as MNHNY and CDR2 as SVGAGI (reference sequence). CDR3 length: 14 amino acids. The CDR3 protein is CASNPRAGGTEAFF. DNA for the CDR3: TGTGCCAGCAACCCCCGGGCGGGGGGCACTGAAGCTTTCTTT.

This chain uses TRBV27 with TRBJ2-1; D remains ambiguous. This CDR3 contains 18 residues. The germline V gene has CDR1 MNHEY and CDR2 SMNVEV (reference sequence). V was clipped by 0 bases and J by 5 bases, with 20 bases between them. Here the CDR3 reads CASSLSTVLTPAHNEQFF. The CDR3 coding sequence is TGTGCCAGCAGTTTATCCACAGTGTTGACCCCCGCCCACAATGAGCAGTTCTTC.

For the CDR3, the DNA is TGTGCCAGCAGTTTATACTTACAGGAAGCTTTCTTT. Amino acid sequence: CASSLYLQEAFF. The chain has TRBV28 and TRBJ1-1, with D unclear. The germline gives CDR1 MDHEN, CDR2 SYDVKM. The CDR3 spans 12 residues. V lost 1 base, J lost 8 bases, and 8 bases lay in between. The full variable domain, rest sourced from reference TRBV28 and TRBJ1-1, is DVKVTQSSRYLVKRTGEKVFLECVQDMDHENMFWYRQDPGLGLRLIYFSYDVKMKEKGDIPEGYSVSREKKERFSLILESASTNQTSMYLCASSLYLQEAFFGQGTRLTVV.

CDR3 sequence reads: CASRPGTVSNQPQHF. DNA of the CDR3: TGTGCCAGCCGGCCAGGAACCGTTAGCAATCAGCCCCAGCATTTT. The chain recombines TRBV5-5 with TRBJ1-5; D unresolved. This CDR3 comprises 15 residues. Trimming pared 7 bases from V and 0 bases from J, leaving 14 bases between. Looked up from germline, CDR1 is SGHKS and CDR2 is YYEKEE (reference sequence).

The chain combines TRBV28 with TRBJ1-1; D call uncertain. The germline V gene has CDR1 MDHEN and CDR2 SYDVKM. CDR3 length: 13 residues. V lost 2 bases to trimming and J lost 8 bases, with 12 bases between them. CDR3 in amino acids: CASSLTEVAEAFF. CDR3 nucleotides: TGTGCCAGCAGTTTAACCGAGGTGGCAGAAGCTTTCTTT.

This chain joins TRBV5-4 and TRBJ2-2; D gene uncertain. The CDR3 is made up of 15 amino acids. Per the germline V gene, CDR1 is SGHNT and CDR2 is YYREEE (reference sequence). With 2 bases removed from V and 4 bases from J, the gap between germline ends came to 12 bases. In DNA, the CDR3 is TGTGCCAGCAGCTTCCCGAATCAACTCACCGGGGAGCTGTTTTTT. It encodes CASSFPNQLTGELFF.

This rearrangement joins TRBV5-1 to TRBJ2-7; D perhaps matches TRBD1 (6 bases). Trimming left V 4 bases short and J 3 bases short, with 20 bases between. Looked up from germline, CDR1 is SGHRS and CDR2 is YFSETQ. CDR3 length: 16 residues. In DNA form, the CDR3 reads TGCGCCAGCAGCAGTCCCTTGGGGGCGGGCGGCTACGAGCAGTACTTC. Its translation is CASSSPLGAGGYEQYF.

In regard to this clone: One end of the junction does not line up with germline, which may come from a read error. The chain recombines TRBV6-1 with TRBJ2-1, with a tentative D call TRBD2 (6 bases). Germline V gene lookup returns CDR1 MNHNS and CDR2 SASEGT. This CDR3 contains 16 residues. CDR3 in DNA: TGTGCCAGCAGTGAGTTTGGAGTGGGGGGTTACCAACCCGGGATCTTC. Its protein product is CASSEFGVGGYQPGIF.

CDR3 bases: TGTGCCAGCAGCGAGGGACAGGGGAAGGAGACCCAGTACTTC. Protein sequence: CASSEGQGKETQYF. The chain employs TRBV9 and TRBJ2-5; the match to TRBD1 covers 10 bases. This CDR3 region has 14 residues. The V gene's germline CDR1 is SGDLS and CDR2 YYNGEE. Unmatched junction bases numbered 4, after V lost 3 bases and J lost 5 bases.

The chain joins TRBV19 to TRBJ1-2, with a weak D call TRBD1 (5 bases). Looked up from germline, CDR1 is LNHDA and CDR2 is SQIVND (reference sequence). The CDR3 covers 15 residues. The V end was cut by 3 bases, the J end by 2 bases, with 13 bases between. The CDR3 spells CASSMGRGPNYGYTF. CDR3 nucleotides: TGTGCCAGTAGTATGGGGCGGGGACCCAACTATGGCTACACCTTC.

V gene TRBV5-8 combines with J gene TRBJ2-1; 12 bases match TRBD2. CDR3 size: 20 residues. The germline gives CDR1 SGHTS, CDR2 YDEGEE. The V and J ends lost 0 bases and 1 base, in that order; junction bases with no gene match: 11. CDR3 residues: CASSLETSGGPQSSYNEQFF. The DNA of the CDR3 is TGTGCCAGCAGCTTGGAGACTAGCGGGGGCCCTCAGAGTTCCTACAATGAGCAGTTCTTC.

The rearrangement uses TRBV11-1 and TRBJ2-2; TRBD1 might be the D (5 bases). CDR1 and CDR2 (germline): SGHAT, FQDESV (reference sequence). V was clipped by 5 bases and J by 4 bases, with 14 bases between them. The CDR3 is 15 amino acids. CDR3 protein: CASSPRTSPTGELFF. In DNA form, the CDR3 reads TGTGCCAGCAGCCCCCGGACAAGCCCCACCGGGGAGCTGTTTTTT. Full variable domain (missing parts from reference TRBV11-1 and TRBJ2-2): EAEVAQSPRYKITEKSQAVAFWCDPISGHATLYWYRQILGQGPELLVQFQDESVVDDSQLPKDRFSAERLKGVDSTLKIQPAELGDSAMYLCASSPRTSPTGELFFGEGSRLTVL.

The chain employs TRBV6-1 and TRBJ2-7; 7 bases align to TRBD1. Germline CDR1 and CDR2: MNHNS and SASEGT. After removal of 5 bases from V and 3 bases from J, the junction contained 7 bases not matched to a gene. This CDR3 is built from 14 residues. In DNA, the CDR3 is TGTGCCAGCAGTCCTCGGGACAGTCTCTACGAGCAGTACTTC. Its translation is CASSPRDSLYEQYF.